This T cell receptor beta chain was recovered during a study of CD8 T cells in ankylosing spondylitis (dated 2017 in TCRdb). With respect to the entire study: The study profiled T cell receptor beta repertoires in healthy donors and ankylosing spondylitis patients to find disease-linked TCR variants. In total, the full study cohort was made up of some 110 healthy donors and approximately 27 ankylosing spondylitis patients. Peripheral blood was sampled, and synovial fluid was additionally collected from ankylosing spondylitis patients. The full study reports these points: Some motif variants had previously been reported in the synovial fluid and blood of reactive arthritis patients, which suggests shared mechanisms of disease initiation. Blood from ankylosing spondylitis patients appeared to be characterized by a TCR beta motif composed of eight highly homologous amino acid variants. In peripheral blood, the disease-linked clones were found at relatively low frequencies and had a CD8+ phenotype. The disease-linked clones were reported to be significantly enriched in matched synovial fluid samples from ankylosing spondylitis patients.

Sequencing was performed on an Illumina HiSeq 2500. Quantitative 5'-RACE with molecular barcodes was used to prepare TCR beta libraries. On the authors' methods: A new computational method, built on a probabilistic model of VDJ rearrangement, was used to identify disease-linked TCR variants. Starting from the raw public reads, TCRdb applied fastp trimming at Q25, assembled clones with MiXCR and retained in-frame beta chains. When rows share a CDR3 protein, they turn into one entry using the most common DNA and genes. The V and J calls here are based on TCRdb, not the publication. This sample is represented by approximately 540,000 distinct CDR3 sequences; about an eighth of them were singletons. 6.8% of the sample is held by the ten biggest clonotypes. The sample holds a few counts of this clonotype. Its cognate antigen has yet to be identified. Base qualities are not at hand, and no much larger clone is one base apart.

Including the terminal cysteine and phenylalanine, the CDR3 comprises 14 residues. Of all the DNA, just the CDR3 is kept, 42 bases in frame from base 1. CDR1 and CDR2 are drawn from the germline V gene: SGHTA, FQGNSA. Cut back by 5 bases and 1 base, the V and J ends lie 11 bases apart. The V gene is TRBV7-2 and the J gene is TRBJ1-1; the best D guess is TRBD1, with 5 bases matching. Specimen: blood, either unsorted or a sorted T cell fraction (not recorded which). The sequence was obtained from a male donor with ankylosing spondylitis. DNA sequence: TGTGCCAGCAGCGTATACAGGTCGAACACTGAAGCTTTCTTT. It translates to CASSVYRSNTEAFF.